This record concerns one T cell receptor beta chain sequence. The antigen is undetermined. V lost 4 bases and J 8 bases, leaving 12 bases between the germline ends. The CDR3 totals 13 residues. Germline V gene sequence: CDR1 MNHEY, CDR2 SVGAGI. This entry is derived from a study of beta chain features in type 1 diabetes. Markers CD45RO/CCR7/CD25/CD127/CD95/CD27 served to sort CD4+ naive, central memory, regulatory and stem cell-like memory cells. Study-wide results and limits: The study found that naive, central memory and Treg TCRB repertoires appeared more similar in patients than in healthy donors. TCRB CDR3s were moderately but significantly shorter in Type 1 diabetes patients in all four CD4+ subsets.

Every bit of the isolated RNA underwent reverse transcription, so sequencing read expressed TCRB transcripts. It was found that naive, central memory and regulatory T cell samples averaged about 3.4 million reads. Sequenced by immunoSEQ multiplex PCR; TCRdb stores in-frame clones only, minus some. The sample records roughly 350,000 clones, over 9% being singletons. The rearrangement links TRBV6-5 to TRBJ2-1, with TRBD2 as a possible D gene (6 bases). The receptor was derived from a young man with type 1 diabetes. Material: central memory CD4+ T cells from blood. The CDR3, as DNA: TGTGCCAGCAGTTGGCGGGAAGGGTATGAGCAGTTCTTC. It is translated as CASSWREGYEQFF.